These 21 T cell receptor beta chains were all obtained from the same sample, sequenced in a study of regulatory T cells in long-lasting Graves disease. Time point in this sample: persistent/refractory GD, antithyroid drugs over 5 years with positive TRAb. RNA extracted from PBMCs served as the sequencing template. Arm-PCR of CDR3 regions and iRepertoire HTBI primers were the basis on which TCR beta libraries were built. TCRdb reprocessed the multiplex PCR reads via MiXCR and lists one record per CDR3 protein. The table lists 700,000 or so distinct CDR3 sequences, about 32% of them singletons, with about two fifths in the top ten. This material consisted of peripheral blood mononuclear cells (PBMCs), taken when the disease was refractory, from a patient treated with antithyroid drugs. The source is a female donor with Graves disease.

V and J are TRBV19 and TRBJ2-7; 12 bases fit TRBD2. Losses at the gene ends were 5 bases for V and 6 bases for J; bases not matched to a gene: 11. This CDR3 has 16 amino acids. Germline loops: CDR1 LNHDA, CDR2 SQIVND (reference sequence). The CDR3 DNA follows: TGTGCCAGTAGTTGGGGGCGACTAGCGGGAGATCTCGAGCAGTACTTC. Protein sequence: CASSWGRLAGDLEQYF.

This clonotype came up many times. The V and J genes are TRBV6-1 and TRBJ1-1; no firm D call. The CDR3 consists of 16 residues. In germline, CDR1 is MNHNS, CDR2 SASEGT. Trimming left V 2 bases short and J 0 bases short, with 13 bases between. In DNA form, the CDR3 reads TGTGCCAGCAGTGAAAGGAAAGGGTCCATGAACACTGAAGCTTTCTTT. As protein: CASSERKGSMNTEAFF.

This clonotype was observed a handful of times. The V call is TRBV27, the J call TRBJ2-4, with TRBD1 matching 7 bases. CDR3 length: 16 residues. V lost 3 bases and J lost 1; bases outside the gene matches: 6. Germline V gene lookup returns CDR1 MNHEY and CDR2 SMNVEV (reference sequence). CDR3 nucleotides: TGTGCCAGCAGTTTTTCAAAGGGGGCGGCCAAAAACATTCAGTACTTC. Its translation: CASSFSKGAAKNIQYF.

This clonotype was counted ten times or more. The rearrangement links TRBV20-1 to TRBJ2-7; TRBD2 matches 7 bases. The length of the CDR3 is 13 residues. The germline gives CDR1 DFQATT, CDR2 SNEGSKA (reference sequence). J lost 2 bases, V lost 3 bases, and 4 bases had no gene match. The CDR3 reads CSARRGRAYEQYF. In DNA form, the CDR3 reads TGCAGTGCTAGGCGGGGGAGGGCCTACGAGCAGTACTTC.

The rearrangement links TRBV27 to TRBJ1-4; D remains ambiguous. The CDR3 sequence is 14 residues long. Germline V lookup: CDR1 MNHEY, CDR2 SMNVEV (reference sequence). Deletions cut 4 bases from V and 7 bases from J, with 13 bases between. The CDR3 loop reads CASSSREASEKLFF. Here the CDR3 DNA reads TGTGCCAGCAGTTCCCGGGAAGCGAGTGAAAAACTGTTTTTT.

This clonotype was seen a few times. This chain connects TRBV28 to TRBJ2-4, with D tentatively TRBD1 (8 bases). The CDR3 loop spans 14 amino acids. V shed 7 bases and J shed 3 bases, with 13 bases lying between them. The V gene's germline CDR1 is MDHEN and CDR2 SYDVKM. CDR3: CASTGGQVKNIQYF. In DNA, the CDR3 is TGTGCCAGCACGGGGGGACAGGTCAAAAACATTCAGTACTTC.

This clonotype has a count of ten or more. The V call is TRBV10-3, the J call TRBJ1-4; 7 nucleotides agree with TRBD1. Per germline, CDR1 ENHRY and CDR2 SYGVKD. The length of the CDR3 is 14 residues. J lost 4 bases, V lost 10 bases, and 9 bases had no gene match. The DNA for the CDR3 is TGTGCCACTCTACCGGGACAGAATAATGAAAAACTGTTTTTT. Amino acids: CATLPGQNNEKLFF.

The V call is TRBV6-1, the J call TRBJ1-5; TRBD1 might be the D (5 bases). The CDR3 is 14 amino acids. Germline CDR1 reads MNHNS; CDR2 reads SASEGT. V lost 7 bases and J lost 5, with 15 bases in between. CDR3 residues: CASTDRVGHQPQHF. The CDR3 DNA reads TGTGCCAGCACCGACAGAGTGGGTCATCAGCCCCAGCATTTT.

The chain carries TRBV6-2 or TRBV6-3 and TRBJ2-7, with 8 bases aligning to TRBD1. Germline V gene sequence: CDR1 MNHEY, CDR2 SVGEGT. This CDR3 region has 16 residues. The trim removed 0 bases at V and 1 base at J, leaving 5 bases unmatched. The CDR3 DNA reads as TGTGCCAGCAGTTACTCGAGAGACAGGGGATCCTACGAGCAGTACTTC. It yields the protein CASSYSRDRGSYEQYF.

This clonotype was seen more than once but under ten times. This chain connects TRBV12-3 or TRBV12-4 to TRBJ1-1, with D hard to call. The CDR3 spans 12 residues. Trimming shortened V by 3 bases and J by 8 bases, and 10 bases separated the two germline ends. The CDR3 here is CASSFAFSEAFF. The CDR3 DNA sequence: TGTGCCAGCAGTTTTGCATTTTCCGAAGCTTTCTTT.

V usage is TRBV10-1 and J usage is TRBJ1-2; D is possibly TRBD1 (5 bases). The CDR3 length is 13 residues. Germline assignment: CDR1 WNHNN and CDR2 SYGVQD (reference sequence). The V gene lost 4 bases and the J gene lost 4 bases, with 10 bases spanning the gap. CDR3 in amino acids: CASSGNGGYGYTF. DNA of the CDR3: TGCGCCAGCAGTGGAAACGGGGGCTATGGCTACACCTTC.

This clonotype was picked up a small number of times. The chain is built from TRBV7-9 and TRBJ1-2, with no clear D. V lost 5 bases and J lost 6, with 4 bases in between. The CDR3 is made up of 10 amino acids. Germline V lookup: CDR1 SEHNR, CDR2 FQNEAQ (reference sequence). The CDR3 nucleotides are TGTGCCAGCAGCAGTGATGGCTACACCTTC. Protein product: CASSSDGYTF.

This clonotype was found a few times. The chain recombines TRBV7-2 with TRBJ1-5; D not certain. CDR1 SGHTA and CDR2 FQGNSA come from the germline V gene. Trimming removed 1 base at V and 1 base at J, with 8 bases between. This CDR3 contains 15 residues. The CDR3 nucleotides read TGTGCCAGCAGCTTAGGTCAGGTGAGCAATCAGCCCCAGCATTTT. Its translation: CASSLGQVSNQPQHF. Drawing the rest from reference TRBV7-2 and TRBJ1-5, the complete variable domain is GAGVSQSPSNKVTEKGKDVELRCDPISGHTALYWYRQSLGQGLEFLIYFQGNSAPDKSGLPSDRFSAERTGGSVSTLTIQRTQQEDSAVYLCASSLGQVSNQPQHFGDGTRLSIL.

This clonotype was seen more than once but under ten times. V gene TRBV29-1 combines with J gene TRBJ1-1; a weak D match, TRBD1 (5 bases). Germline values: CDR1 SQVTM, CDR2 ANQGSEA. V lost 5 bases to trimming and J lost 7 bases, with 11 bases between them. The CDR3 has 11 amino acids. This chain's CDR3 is CSVQGLGEAFF. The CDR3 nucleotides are TGCAGCGTTCAGGGACTGGGTGAAGCTTTCTTT.

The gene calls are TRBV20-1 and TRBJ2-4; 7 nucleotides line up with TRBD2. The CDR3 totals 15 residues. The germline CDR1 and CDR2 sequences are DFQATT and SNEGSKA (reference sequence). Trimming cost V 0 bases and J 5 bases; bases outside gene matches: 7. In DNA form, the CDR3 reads TGCAGTGCTAGAGATGCCGGGACTACTCAAAACATTCAGTACTTC. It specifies CSARDAGTTQNIQYF.

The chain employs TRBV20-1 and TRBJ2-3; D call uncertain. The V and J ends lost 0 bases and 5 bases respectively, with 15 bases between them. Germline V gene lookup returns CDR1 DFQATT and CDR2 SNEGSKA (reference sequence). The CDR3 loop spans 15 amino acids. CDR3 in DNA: TGCAGTGCTAGAGATTATGTGGTAGCCATAGATACGCAGTATTTT. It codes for CSARDYVVAIDTQYF.

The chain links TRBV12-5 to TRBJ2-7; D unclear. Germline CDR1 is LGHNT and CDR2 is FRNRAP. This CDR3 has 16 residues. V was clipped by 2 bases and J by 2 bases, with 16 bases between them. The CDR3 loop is CASGLPSGDHPYEQYF. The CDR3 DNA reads TGTGCTAGTGGTTTGCCTTCAGGAGATCACCCCTACGAGCAGTACTTC.

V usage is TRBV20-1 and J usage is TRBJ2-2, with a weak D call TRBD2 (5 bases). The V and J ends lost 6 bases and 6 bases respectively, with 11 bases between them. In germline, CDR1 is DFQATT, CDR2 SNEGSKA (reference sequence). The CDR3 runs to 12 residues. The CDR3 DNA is TGCAGTGCCGAGCGGATTTCCGGGGAGCTGTTTTTT. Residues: CSAERISGELFF.

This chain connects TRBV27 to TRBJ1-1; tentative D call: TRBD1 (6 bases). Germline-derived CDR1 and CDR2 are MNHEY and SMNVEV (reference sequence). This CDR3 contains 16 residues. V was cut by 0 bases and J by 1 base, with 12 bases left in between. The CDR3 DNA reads TGTGCCAGCAGTTTATCATCAGGGGTTCCGAACACTGAAGCTTTCTTT. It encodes CASSLSSGVPNTEAFF.

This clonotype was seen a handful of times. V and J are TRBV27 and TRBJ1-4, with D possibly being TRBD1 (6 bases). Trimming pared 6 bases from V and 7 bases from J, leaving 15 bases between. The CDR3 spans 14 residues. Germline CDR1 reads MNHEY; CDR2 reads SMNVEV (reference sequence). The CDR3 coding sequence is TGTGCCAGCAGGGAACAGGGCCGCCCTGAAAAACTGTTTTTT. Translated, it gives CASREQGRPEKLFF.

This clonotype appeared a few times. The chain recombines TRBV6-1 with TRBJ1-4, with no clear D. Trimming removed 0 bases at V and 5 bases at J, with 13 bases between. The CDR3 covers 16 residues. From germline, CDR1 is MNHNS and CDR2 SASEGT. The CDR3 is CASSEAGSSINEKLFF. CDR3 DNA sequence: TGTGCCAGCAGTGAAGCTGGGAGCAGCATAAATGAAAAACTGTTTTTT.